Each of the 3 T cell receptor beta chains below was sequenced from the same sample in a study of technical replicates of blood from a few donors. Data came from immunoSEQ multiplex PCR; TCRdb stores just in-frame clones and leaves some out. The sample lists some 62,000 clones, approximately 87% occurring once. Sequenced: PBMCs. The source is a human donor in good health. Some clones in this sample may be carry-over from other donors' samples.

The genes are TRBV11-2 and TRBJ1-1, with a possible D match to TRBD1 (6 bases). Looked up from germline, CDR1 is SGHAT and CDR2 is FQNNGV. The V end was cut by 4 bases, the J end by 6 bases, with 15 bases between. The CDR3 is made up of 14 amino acids. CDR3 sequence reads: CASSSTRDTAEAFF. CDR3 nucleotide sequence: TGTGCCAGCAGCTCAACCCGGGACACCGCTGAAGCTTTCTTT. The full variable domain, in which reference TRBV11-2 and TRBJ1-1 provide the parts outside the CDR3, is EAGVAQSPRYKIIEKRQSVAFWCNPISGHATLYWYQQILGQGPKLLIQFQNNGVVDDSQLPKDRFSAERLKGVDSTLKIQPAKLEDSAVYLCASSSTRDTAEAFFGQGTRLTVV.

This chain connects TRBV9 to TRBJ2-2; the D gene is possibly TRBD2 (6 bases). V was cut by 3 bases and J by 7 bases, with 13 bases left in between. The germline V gene has CDR1 SGDLS and CDR2 YYNGEE. CDR3 length: 14 amino acids. The CDR3 protein is CASSAGLRSGELFF. The CDR3 DNA follows: TGTGCCAGCAGCGCGGGACTGCGGAGCGGGGAGCTGTTTTTT.

A remark on this clone: The junction does not match germline at one end; this may be a read error. The J gene is TRBJ1-3, the V gene TRBV7-8, with 9 bases fitting TRBD1. CDR1 and CDR2 from the germline V gene are SGHVS and FQNEAQ. This CDR3 region has 17 residues. This CDR3 reads CASSLAGQGISGNTIYF. The CDR3 nucleotides are TGTGCCAGCAGTTTAGCTGGACAGGGGATCTCTGGAAACACCATATATTTT.